The rows below give T cell receptor beta chains drawn from one sample of a study of shared clonotypes between healthy human individuals. The repertoire was sequenced with immunoSEQ multiplex PCR; TCRdb's copy has only in-frame clones and lacks some. Of around 2,000,000 clones listed, roughly 95% are singletons. Specimen: naive CD4+ T cells sorted from blood. These receptors were collected from a young man in good health. The CDR3 runs from the conserved cysteine through the conserved F or W. Fields, in order: J gene, clone size, D gene, V gene, CDR3 protein, CDR3 DNA. D genes are given only for firm matches. Only some rows state a clone size, as once, few, many or a class for expanded clones.

j_call: TRBJ1-2; clone_size: NA; d_call: TRBD1; v_call: TRBV27; cdr3_aa: CASSFLDRGEGGYTF; cdr3_nt: TGTGCCAGCAGTTTTCTAGACAGGGGAGAGGGTGGCTACACCTTC
j_call: TRBJ1-2; clone_size: NA; d_call: NA; v_call: TRBV7-9; cdr3_aa: CASSLDSSNYGYTF; cdr3_nt: TGTGCCAGCAGCTTGGACAGTTCTAACTATGGCTACACCTTC
j_call: TRBJ2-7; clone_size: NA; d_call: TRBD2; v_call: TRBV7-2; cdr3_aa: CASSLAPGTSDYREQYF; cdr3_nt: TGTGCCAGCAGCTTAGCGCCCGGGACTAGCGATTACCGCGAGCAGTACTTC
j_call: TRBJ2-2; clone_size: NA; d_call: NA; v_call: TRBV5-3; cdr3_aa: CARSPLYTDTGELFF; cdr3_nt: TGTGCCAGAAGCCCTCTATACACGGACACCGGGGAGCTGTTTTTT
j_call: TRBJ1-2; clone_size: NA; d_call: TRBD1; v_call: TRBV7-9; cdr3_aa: CASSLQRTGGGEGYTF; cdr3_nt: TGTGCCAGCAGCTTACAAAGGACAGGGGGCGGAGAAGGCTACACCTTC
j_call: TRBJ2-7; clone_size: once; d_call: NA; v_call: TRBV10-3; cdr3_aa: CAISDLSYLSSYEQYF; cdr3_nt: TGTGCCATCAGTGACCTATCGTACTTGAGCTCCTACGAGCAGTACTTC
j_call: TRBJ2-4; clone_size: NA; d_call: NA; v_call: TRBV5-1; cdr3_aa: CASSLAGENIQYF; cdr3_nt: TGCGCCAGCAGCTTGGCAGGGGAGAACATTCAGTACTTC
j_call: TRBJ1-1; clone_size: NA; d_call: NA; v_call: TRBV5-4; cdr3_aa: CASTAVGSEAFF; cdr3_nt: TGTGCCAGCACCGCAGTGGGCAGTGAAGCTTTCTTT
j_call: TRBJ2-5; clone_size: NA; d_call: TRBD1; v_call: TRBV5-4; cdr3_aa: CASSRVDRGKETQYF; cdr3_nt: TGTGCCAGCAGCCGAGTGGACAGGGGAAAAGAGACCCAGTACTTC
j_call: TRBJ2-3; clone_size: NA; d_call: TRBD2; v_call: TRBV18; cdr3_aa: CASSPLPLAASTDTQYF; cdr3_nt: TGTGCCAGCTCACCGCTACCACTAGCGGCTAGCACAGATACGCAGTATTTT
j_call: TRBJ1-4; clone_size: NA; d_call: NA; v_call: TRBV6-1; cdr3_aa: CASSLQSATNEKLFF; cdr3_nt: TGTGCCAGCAGTCTACAGAGTGCAACTAATGAAAAACTGTTTTTT
j_call: TRBJ2-5; clone_size: NA; d_call: NA; v_call: TRBV14; cdr3_aa: CASSQTGGGVLETQYF; cdr3_nt: TGTGCCAGCAGCCAAACTGGTGGCGGCGTTCTCGAGACCCAGTACTTC
j_call: TRBJ2-7; clone_size: NA; d_call: TRBD1; v_call: TRBV27; cdr3_aa: CASSFRDRVYEQYF; cdr3_nt: TGTGCCAGCAGTTTTCGGGACAGGGTGTACGAGCAGTACTTC
j_call: TRBJ2-1; clone_size: NA; d_call: NA; v_call: TRBV5-4; cdr3_aa: CASSLFYYMDSSYNEQFF; cdr3_nt: TGTGCCAGCAGCTTGTTTTATTACATGGACAGCTCCTACAATGAGCAGTTCTTC
j_call: TRBJ1-1; clone_size: NA; d_call: TRBD1; v_call: TRBV5-1; cdr3_aa: CASSFGIEGAVNTEAFF; cdr3_nt: TGCGCCAGCAGCTTTGGAATAGAGGGGGCTGTGAACACTGAAGCTTTCTTT
j_call: TRBJ2-7; clone_size: NA; d_call: TRBD2; v_call: TRBV5-6; cdr3_aa: CASSLGLAFYEQYF; cdr3_nt: TGTGCCAGCAGCTTGGGACTAGCCTTCTACGAGCAGTACTTC